This passage covers 27 T cell receptor beta chains from one sample sequenced in a study of control samples from healthy donors and cancer patients. The protocol was immunoSEQ multiplex PCR, while the TCRdb copy is restricted to in-frame clones and leaves out a portion. The table has approximately 50,000 clones, over 85% seen once. The sequenced sample consisted of blood. Receptors originate from a man aged 30 to 39 in good health.

V and J are TRBV6-5 and TRBJ2-7; D is unresolved. Germline-derived CDR1 and CDR2 are MNHEY and SVGAGI. CDR3 length: 14 amino acids. The V and J ends lost 0 bases and 3 bases respectively, with 9 bases between them. CDR3 loop: CASSYSDGFYEQYF. The CDR3 DNA is TGTGCCAGCAGTTACTCGGACGGTTTCTACGAGCAGTACTTC.

The V and J genes are TRBV6-5 and TRBJ2-2; D is ambiguous. Trimming stripped 8 bases from V and 4 bases from J, with 14 bases between. Germline assignment: CDR1 MNHEY and CDR2 SVGAGI. CDR3 length: 14 amino acids. CDR3 protein: CASEDLRGTGELFF. The CDR3 nucleotides are TGTGCCAGCGAAGACCTGCGAGGCACCGGGGAGCTGTTTTTT.

The rearrangement links TRBV30 to TRBJ1-1; D uncertain. Deletions cut 2 bases from V and 6 bases from J, with 7 bases between. The CDR3 has 11 amino acids. Germline-derived CDR1 and CDR2 are GTSNPN and SVGIG (reference sequence). In DNA form, the CDR3 reads TGTGCCTGGAGTTTGGGTGCTGAAGCTTTCTTT. Its translation: CAWSLGAEAFF.

Worth noting for this clone: At one boundary the junction diverges from the germline segment, which might be a read error. The same CDR3 arises from other DNA sequences in this sample as well. V usage is TRBV5-4 and J usage is TRBJ1-2; 9 positions agree with TRBD1. This CDR3 contains 14 residues. Germline V gene data show CDR1 as SGHNT and CDR2 as YYREEE (reference sequence). CDR3: CASSFLRDRDGYTF. CDR3 coding DNA: TGCGCCAGCAGCTTTTTGCGGGACAGGGATGGCTACACCTTC. Using reference TRBV5-4 and TRBJ1-2 for the parts outside the CDR3, the full variable domain is ETGVTQSPTHLIKTRGQQVTLRCSSQSGHNTVSWYQQALGQGPQFIFQYYREEENGRGNFPPRFSGLQFPNYSSELNVNALELDDSALYLCASSFLRDRDGYTFGSGTRLTVV.

The chain employs TRBV20-1 and TRBJ2-7, with 8 bases identical to TRBD2. This CDR3 comprises 13 residues. V lost 3 bases, J lost 7 bases, and 8 bases stayed unmatched. Looked up from germline, CDR1 is DFQATT and CDR2 is SNEGSKA (reference sequence). CDR3 residues: CSASISGTGEQYF. CDR3 nucleotides: TGCAGTGCTAGTATTAGCGGGACTGGTGAGCAGTACTTC.

This clone was counted once. The rearrangement uses TRBV12-3 or TRBV12-4 and TRBJ2-5, with 8 positions matching TRBD1. V shed 4 bases and J 7 bases; nucleotides not matched to a gene: 5. This CDR3 spans 13 amino acids. The CDR3 DNA reads as TGTGCCAGCAGTTCCCAGGGGGCAGGGACCCAGTACTTC. Residues: CASSSQGAGTQYF.

The chain recombines TRBV4-1 with TRBJ1-5; D is undetermined. Looked up from germline, CDR1 is MGHRA and CDR2 is YSYEKL. Trimming left V 0 bases short and J 4 bases short, with 10 bases between. CDR3 length: 15 residues. The CDR3 loop reads CASSQDALLNQPQHF. Here the CDR3 DNA reads TGCGCCAGCAGCCAAGATGCACTCCTAAATCAGCCCCAGCATTTT.

The gene calls are TRBV6-6 and TRBJ2-2, with 10 bases identical to TRBD1. In germline, CDR1 is MNHNY, CDR2 SVGAGI (reference sequence). V shed 2 bases, J shed 3 bases, and the junction held 0 bases outside the gene matches. The CDR3 runs to 15 residues. CDR3 bases: TGTGCCAGCAGTTACGGGACAGGGGACACCGGGGAGCTGTTTTTT. Protein: CASSYGTGDTGELFF.

The V gene is TRBV5-5, the J gene TRBJ1-5; a possible D gene is TRBD1 (5 bases). The CDR3 is 15 amino acids. V shed 5 bases and J shed 3 bases, with 15 bases lying between them. Per germline, CDR1 SGHKS and CDR2 YYEKEE (reference sequence). The CDR3: CASSSGTGDNQPQHF. CDR3 in DNA: TGTGCCAGCAGTTCCGGCACAGGCGACAATCAGCCCCAGCATTTT.

CDR3 DNA: TGTGCCAGCAGCTTGGTTGTCAGCAAGTCCTACGAGCAGTACTTC. Amino acids: CASSLVVSKSYEQYF. This sequence joins TRBV5-8 and TRBJ2-7; D not resolved. The CDR3 runs to 15 residues. V was trimmed by 0 bases and J by 1 base, leaving 11 bases between them. Per the germline V gene, CDR1 is SGHTS and CDR2 is YDEGEE.

The chain links TRBV9 to TRBJ2-5, with 10 bases lining up with TRBD1. Trimming at V came to 0 bases and at J to 4 bases, leaving 9 bases not matched to a gene. The CDR3 loop spans 17 amino acids. Per germline, CDR1 SGDLS and CDR2 YYNGEE. The CDR3 DNA is TGTGCCAGCAGCGTAGGGGTATGGCGGGACAGGGGAGAGACCCAGTACTTC. This codes for CASSVGVWRDRGETQYF.

This clone was observed a single time. The gene calls are TRBV9 and TRBJ2-4; unclear D gene. Germline V CDR1 and CDR2: SGDLS, YYNGEE. The CDR3 runs 14 residues. Trimming left V 4 bases short and J 1 base short, with 9 bases between. The CDR3 region is CASSPGAAKNIQYF. In DNA, the CDR3 is TGTGCCAGCAGCCCGGGCGCCGCCAAAAACATTCAGTACTTC.

The V call is TRBV6-5, the J call TRBJ2-7; weak D call: TRBD2 (5 bases). V shed 1 base and J shed 3 bases, with 13 bases lying between them. CDR1 MNHEY and CDR2 SVGAGI come from the germline V gene. This CDR3 has 15 amino acids. This CDR3 reads CASSYYEGPSYEQYF. The DNA of the CDR3 is TGTGCCAGCAGTTACTATGAGGGCCCTAGCTACGAGCAGTACTTC.

J is TRBJ1-1 and V is TRBV5-6, with D possibly being TRBD1 (5 bases). Trimming shortened V by 4 bases and J by 0 bases, and 19 bases separated the two germline ends. The germline V gene has CDR1 SGHDT and CDR2 YYEEEE. The CDR3 loop spans 17 amino acids. CDR3 loop: CASSPTGGYDVNTEAFF. The CDR3 nucleotides are TGTGCCAGCAGCCCTACGGGGGGGTACGACGTGAACACTGAAGCTTTCTTT.

The genes are TRBV6-1 and TRBJ1-2, with 10 bases matching TRBD1. V dropped 5 bases and J dropped 8; count of bases not matched to a gene: 8. Germline values: CDR1 MNHNS, CDR2 SASEGT. The CDR3 loop spans 14 amino acids. CDR3 residues: CASSSPGTGEGYTF. Here the CDR3 DNA reads TGTGCCAGCAGTTCGCCCGGGACAGGGGAAGGCTACACCTTC.

The chain is built from TRBV5-4 and TRBJ1-2; no definite D call. Deletions cut 5 bases from V and 2 bases from J, with 10 bases between. CDR3 length equals 13 residues. Germline lookup yields CDR1 SGHNT and CDR2 YYREEE (reference sequence). The CDR3 spells CASSYDGNYGYTF. As DNA, the CDR3 is TGTGCCAGCAGTTACGACGGAAACTATGGCTACACCTTC.

The chain combines TRBV28 with TRBJ1-1; D remains unclear. In germline, CDR1 is MDHEN, CDR2 SYDVKM. Trimming cost V 3 bases and J 0 bases, with 5 bases left between them. The CDR3 is 13 residues long. The CDR3 DNA follows: TGTGCCAGCAGTTTGATCATGAACACTGAAGCTTTCTTT. It is translated as CASSLIMNTEAFF.

The chain joins TRBV5-1 to TRBJ1-4, with D perhaps TRBD1 (5 bases). The CDR3 covers 14 residues. Per the germline V gene, CDR1 is SGHRS and CDR2 is YFSETQ. Trimming took off 0 bases at V and 6 bases at J, with 9 bases between the two ends. CDR3 in amino acids: CASSLGQGDEKLFF. DNA for the CDR3: TGCGCCAGCAGCTTGGGCCAGGGAGATGAAAAACTGTTTTTT.

This chain links TRBV10-3 with TRBJ2-3; D is perhaps TRBD2 (5 bases). V gave up 7 bases and J gave up 4 bases, with 15 bases separating them. The germline gives CDR1 ENHRY, CDR2 SYGVKD. CDR3 size: 14 residues. The CDR3 is CAITGILGPDTQYF. The CDR3 bases are TGTGCCATCACCGGGATATTAGGCCCAGATACGCAGTATTTT.

The chain carries TRBV9 and TRBJ1-3; TRBD1 matches at 9 bases. The CDR3 runs to 15 residues. J was trimmed by 3 bases and V by 3 bases; bases with no gene match: 4. Germline-derived CDR1 and CDR2 are SGDLS and YYNGEE. CDR3 region: CASSAKTGGGNTIYF. CDR3 sequence (DNA): TGTGCCAGCAGCGCAAAGACAGGGGGTGGAAACACCATATATTTT.

The chain employs TRBV5-4 and TRBJ1-1; 7 nucleotides align to TRBD1. The CDR3 consists of 17 residues. Trimming took 0 bases from V and 5 from J; bases not matched to a gene: 13. CDR1 and CDR2 (germline): SGHNT, YYREEE (reference sequence). DNA for the CDR3: TGTGCCAGCAGCTTGGCAAGGGGGCGAGGGGGAAATACTGAAGCTTTCTTT. Amino acids: CASSLARGRGGNTEAFF.

This chain connects TRBV5-5 to TRBJ1-4; D perhaps matches TRBD1 (6 bases). The CDR3 spans 15 residues. V was clipped by 2 bases and J by 3 bases, with 11 bases between them. Germline values: CDR1 SGHKS, CDR2 YYEKEE (reference sequence). DNA for the CDR3: TGTGCCAGCAGCTTACAGGGAAGTCCTAATGAAAAACTGTTTTTT. Protein sequence: CASSLQGSPNEKLFF.

The gene calls are TRBV2 and TRBJ1-4, with D unresolved. Germline CDR1 SNHLY, CDR2 FYNNEI. V lost 9 bases to trimming and J lost 8 bases, with 13 bases between them. This CDR3 comprises 12 residues. Here the CDR3 DNA reads TGTGCCAGTCGGGGTCCGGGAGAAAAACTGTTTTTT. It translates to CASRGPGEKLFF.

The CDR3 protein is CSASRPFDGNTIYF. The CDR3, as DNA: TGCAGTGCTAGTAGGCCTTTTGACGGAAACACCATATATTTT. This chain joins TRBV20-1 and TRBJ1-3, with D hard to call. Germline CDR1 and CDR2: DFQATT and SNEGSKA (reference sequence). Deletions cut 3 bases from V and 4 bases from J, with 13 bases between. This CDR3 has 14 amino acids.

The chain uses TRBV4-3 and TRBJ2-7; D is unresolved. CDR3 length equals 14 residues. Germline CDR1 is LGHNA and CDR2 is YSLEER. V dropped 0 bases and J dropped 7 bases, with 13 bases sitting between them. The CDR3 here is CASSQDLVVREQYF. CDR3 nucleotides: TGCGCCAGCAGCCAAGATTTGGTGGTCCGGGAGCAGTACTTC.

The DNA of the CDR3 is TGTGCCAGCACCAAAGCACCAGGGGCTCGGCCCCAGCATTTT. This sequence encodes CASTKAPGARPQHF. This chain joins TRBV27 and TRBJ1-5, with D perhaps matching TRBD1 (6 bases). The CDR3 length is 14 residues. The germline V gene encodes CDR1 MNHEY and CDR2 SMNVEV (reference sequence). V shed 7 bases and J shed 9 bases, with 19 bases lying between them.

The chain links TRBV5-5 to TRBJ1-5; no reliable D call. There are 16 residues in the CDR3. V was shortened by 0 bases and J by 1 base, with 11 bases between the two germline ends. Germline CDR1 reads SGHKS; CDR2 reads YYEKEE (reference sequence). For the CDR3, the DNA is TGTGCCAGCAGCTTGGCCGGGGTAGGGAGCAATCAGCCCCAGCATTTT. Its translation is CASSLAGVGSNQPQHF.